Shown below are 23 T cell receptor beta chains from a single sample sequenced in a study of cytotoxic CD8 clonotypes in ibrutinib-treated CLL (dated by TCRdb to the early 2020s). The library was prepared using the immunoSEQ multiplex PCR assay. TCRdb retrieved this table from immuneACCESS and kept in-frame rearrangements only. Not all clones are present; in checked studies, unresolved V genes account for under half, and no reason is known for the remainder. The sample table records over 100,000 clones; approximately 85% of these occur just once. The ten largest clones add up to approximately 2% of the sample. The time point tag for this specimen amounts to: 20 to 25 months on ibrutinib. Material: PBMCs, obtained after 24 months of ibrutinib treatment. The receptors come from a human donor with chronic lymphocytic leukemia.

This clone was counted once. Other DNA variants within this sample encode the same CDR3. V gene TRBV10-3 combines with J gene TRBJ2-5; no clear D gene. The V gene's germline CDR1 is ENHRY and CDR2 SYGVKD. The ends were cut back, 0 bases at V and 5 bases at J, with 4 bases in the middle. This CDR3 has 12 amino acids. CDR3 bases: TGTGCCATCAGTGAGTCTGTGGAGACCCAGTACTTC. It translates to CAISESVETQYF.

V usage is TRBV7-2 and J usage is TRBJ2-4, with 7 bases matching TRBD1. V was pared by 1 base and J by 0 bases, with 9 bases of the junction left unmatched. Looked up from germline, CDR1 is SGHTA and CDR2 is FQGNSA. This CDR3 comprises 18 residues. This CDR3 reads CASSLGQGVGIAKNIQYF. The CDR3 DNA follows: TGTGCCAGCAGCTTAGGCCAGGGGGTAGGCATAGCCAAAAACATTCAGTACTTC.

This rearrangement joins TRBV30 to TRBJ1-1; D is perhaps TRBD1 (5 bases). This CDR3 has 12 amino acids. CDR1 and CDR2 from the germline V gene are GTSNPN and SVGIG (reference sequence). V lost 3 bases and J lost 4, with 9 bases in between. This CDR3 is CAWSGGGTEAFF. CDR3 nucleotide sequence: TGTGCCTGGAGCGGGGGGGGCACTGAAGCTTTCTTT.

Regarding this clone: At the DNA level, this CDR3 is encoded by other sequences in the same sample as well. CDR3 in amino acids: CASSRDRGETQYF. In DNA form, the CDR3 reads TGTGCCAGCAGTAGGGATAGGGGGGAGACCCAGTACTTC. The rearrangement joins TRBV2 to TRBJ2-5; D perhaps matches TRBD1 (6 bases). CDR3 length: 13 residues. Germline CDR1 SNHLY, CDR2 FYNNEI. V lost 5 bases, J lost 5 bases, and 12 bases lay in between.

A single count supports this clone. CDR3: CASAMSNRAQETQYF. The CDR3 nucleotides read TGTGCTAGTGCCATGTCTAACAGGGCCCAAGAGACCCAGTACTTC. The chain has TRBV12-5 and TRBJ2-5; the D gene is possibly TRBD1 (6 bases). The CDR3 is 15 residues long. V shed 7 bases and J shed 1 base, with 16 bases lying between them. The germline gives CDR1 LGHNT, CDR2 FRNRAP.

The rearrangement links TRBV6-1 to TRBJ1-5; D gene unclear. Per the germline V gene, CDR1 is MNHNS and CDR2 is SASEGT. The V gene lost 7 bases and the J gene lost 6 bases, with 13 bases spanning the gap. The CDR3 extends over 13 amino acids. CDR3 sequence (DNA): TGTGCCAGCAAGGAAATCGCCTCTCAGCCCCAGCATTTT. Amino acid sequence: CASKEIASQPQHF.

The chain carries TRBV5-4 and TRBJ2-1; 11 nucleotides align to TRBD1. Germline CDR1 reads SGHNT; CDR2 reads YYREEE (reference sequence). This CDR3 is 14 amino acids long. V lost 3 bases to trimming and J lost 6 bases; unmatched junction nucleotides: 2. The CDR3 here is CASSSGTGGNEQFF. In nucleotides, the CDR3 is TGTGCCAGCAGCTCCGGGACAGGGGGCAATGAGCAGTTCTTC.

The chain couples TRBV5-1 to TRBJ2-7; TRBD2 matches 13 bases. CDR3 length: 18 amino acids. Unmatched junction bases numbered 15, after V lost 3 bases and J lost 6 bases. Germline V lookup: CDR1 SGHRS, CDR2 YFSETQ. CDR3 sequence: CASSSQTGLAGEGAEQYF. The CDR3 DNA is TGCGCCAGCAGCTCCCAAACCGGACTAGCGGGAGAGGGTGCCGAGCAGTACTTC.

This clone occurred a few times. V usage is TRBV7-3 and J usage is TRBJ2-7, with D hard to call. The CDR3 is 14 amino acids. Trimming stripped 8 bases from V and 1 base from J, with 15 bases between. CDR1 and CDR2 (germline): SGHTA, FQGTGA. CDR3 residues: CASALSSNSYEQYF. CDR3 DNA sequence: TGTGCCAGCGCCCTCTCCTCCAATTCCTACGAGCAGTACTTC.

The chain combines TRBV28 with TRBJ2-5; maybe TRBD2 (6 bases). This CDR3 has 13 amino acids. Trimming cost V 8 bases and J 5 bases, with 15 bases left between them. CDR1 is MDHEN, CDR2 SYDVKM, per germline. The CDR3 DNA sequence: TGTGCCAGCCGCGGGGCGGCCACGGAGACCCAGTACTTC. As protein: CASRGAATETQYF. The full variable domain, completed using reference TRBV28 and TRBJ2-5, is DVKVTQSSRYLVKRTGEKVFLECVQDMDHENMFWYRQDPGLGLRLIYFSYDVKMKEKGDIPEGYSVSREKKERFSLILESASTNQTSMYLCASRGAATETQYFGPGTRLLVL.

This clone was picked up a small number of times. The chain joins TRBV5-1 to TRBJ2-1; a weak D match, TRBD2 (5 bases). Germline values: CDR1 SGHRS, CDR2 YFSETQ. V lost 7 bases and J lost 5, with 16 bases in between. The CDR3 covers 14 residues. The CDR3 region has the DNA TGCGCCAGCCGCCGGAGGCCCGAAAACAATGAGCAGTTCTTC. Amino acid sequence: CASRRRPENNEQFF.

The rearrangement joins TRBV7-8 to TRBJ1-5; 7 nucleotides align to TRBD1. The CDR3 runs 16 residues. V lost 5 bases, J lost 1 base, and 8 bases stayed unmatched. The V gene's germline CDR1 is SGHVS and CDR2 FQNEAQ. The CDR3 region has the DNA TGTGCCAGCAGCCAGAACCAACAGGGGAGCAATCAGCCCCAGCATTTT. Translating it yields CASSQNQQGSNQPQHF.

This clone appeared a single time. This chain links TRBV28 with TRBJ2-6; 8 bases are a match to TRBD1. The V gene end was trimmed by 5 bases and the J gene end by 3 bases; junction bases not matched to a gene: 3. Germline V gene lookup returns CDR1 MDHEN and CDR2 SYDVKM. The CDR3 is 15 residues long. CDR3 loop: CASSDRGFGANVLTF. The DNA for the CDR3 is TGTGCCAGCAGTGACAGGGGCTTTGGGGCCAACGTCCTGACTTTC.

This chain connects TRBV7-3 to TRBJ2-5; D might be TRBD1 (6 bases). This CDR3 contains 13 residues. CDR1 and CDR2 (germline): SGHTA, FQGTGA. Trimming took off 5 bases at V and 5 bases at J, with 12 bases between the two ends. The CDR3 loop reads CASSQGPQETQYF. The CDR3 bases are TGTGCCAGCAGCCAGGGGCCGCAGGAGACCCAGTACTTC.

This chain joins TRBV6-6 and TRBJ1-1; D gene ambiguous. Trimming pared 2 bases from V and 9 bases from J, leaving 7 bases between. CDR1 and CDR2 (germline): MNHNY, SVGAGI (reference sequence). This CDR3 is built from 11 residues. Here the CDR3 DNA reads TGTGCCAGCAGTTACAGGGAAAAAGCTTTCTTT. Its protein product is CASSYREKAFF.

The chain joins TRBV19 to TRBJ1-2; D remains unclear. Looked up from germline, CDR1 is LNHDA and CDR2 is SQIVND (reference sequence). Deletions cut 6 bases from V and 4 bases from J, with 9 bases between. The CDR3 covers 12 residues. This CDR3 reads CASREGPYGYTF. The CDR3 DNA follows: TGTGCCAGTAGAGAAGGGCCCTATGGCTACACCTTC.

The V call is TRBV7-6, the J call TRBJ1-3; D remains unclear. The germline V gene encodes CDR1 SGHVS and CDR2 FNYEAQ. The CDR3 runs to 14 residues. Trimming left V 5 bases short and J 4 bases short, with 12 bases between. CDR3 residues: CASSPKTGGNTIYF. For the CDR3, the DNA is TGTGCCAGCAGCCCGAAGACCGGAGGAAACACCATATATTTT. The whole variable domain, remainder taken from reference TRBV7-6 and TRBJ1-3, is GAGVSQSPRYKVTKRGQDVALRCDPISGHVSLYWYRQALGQGPEFLTYFNYEAQQDKSGLPNDRFSAERPEGSISTLTIQRTEQRDSAMYRCASSPKTGGNTIYFGEGSWLTVV.

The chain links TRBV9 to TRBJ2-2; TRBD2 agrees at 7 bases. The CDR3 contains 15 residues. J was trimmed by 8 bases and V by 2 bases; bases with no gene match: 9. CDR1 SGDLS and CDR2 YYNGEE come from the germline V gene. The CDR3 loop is CASSVSMTSPGELFF. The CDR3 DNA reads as TGTGCCAGCAGCGTCAGTATGACTAGCCCAGGGGAGCTGTTTTTT.

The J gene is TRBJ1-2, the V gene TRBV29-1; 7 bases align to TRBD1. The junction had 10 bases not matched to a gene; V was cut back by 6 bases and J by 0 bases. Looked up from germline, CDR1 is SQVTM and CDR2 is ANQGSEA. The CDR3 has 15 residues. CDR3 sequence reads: CSVLQGSDANYGYTF. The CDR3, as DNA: TGCAGCGTACTACAGGGGAGTGACGCTAACTATGGCTACACCTTC. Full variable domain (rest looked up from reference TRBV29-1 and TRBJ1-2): SAVISQKPSRDICQRGTSLTIQCQVDSQVTMMFWYRQQPGQSLTLIATANQGSEATYESGFVIDKFPISRPNLTFSTLTVSNMSPEDSSIYLCSVLQGSDANYGYTFGSGTRLTVV.

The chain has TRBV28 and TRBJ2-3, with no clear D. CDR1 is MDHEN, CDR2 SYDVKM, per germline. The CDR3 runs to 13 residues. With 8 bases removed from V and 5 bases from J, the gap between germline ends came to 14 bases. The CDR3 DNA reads TGTGCCAGCCTCCGCGGCAGAGAAGATACGCAGTATTTT. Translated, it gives CASLRGREDTQYF.

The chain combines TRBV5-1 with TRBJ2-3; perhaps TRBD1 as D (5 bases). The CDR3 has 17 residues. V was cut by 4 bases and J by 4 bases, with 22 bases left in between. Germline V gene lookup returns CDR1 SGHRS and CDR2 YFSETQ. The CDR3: CASSRAAGPRNPDTQYF. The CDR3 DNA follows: TGCGCCAGCAGCCGTGCCGCAGGGCCCCGCAACCCAGATACGCAGTATTTT. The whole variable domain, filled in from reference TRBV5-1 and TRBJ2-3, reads KAGVTQTPRYLIKTRGQQVTLSCSPISGHRSVSWYQQTPGQGLQFLFEYFSETQRNKGNFPGRFSGRQFSNSRSEMNVSTLELGDSALYLCASSRAAGPRNPDTQYFGPGTRLTVL.

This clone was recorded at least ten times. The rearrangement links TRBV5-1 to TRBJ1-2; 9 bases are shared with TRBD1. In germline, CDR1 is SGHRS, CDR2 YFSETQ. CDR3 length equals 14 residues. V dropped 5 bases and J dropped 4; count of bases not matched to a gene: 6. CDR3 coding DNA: TGCGCCAGCAGGTCGGGACAGGGTCTCTATGGCTACACCTTC. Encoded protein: CASRSGQGLYGYTF.

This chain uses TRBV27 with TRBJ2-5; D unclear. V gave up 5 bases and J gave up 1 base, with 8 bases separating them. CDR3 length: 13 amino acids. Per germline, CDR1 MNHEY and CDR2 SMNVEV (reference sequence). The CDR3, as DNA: TGTGCCAGCAGTCGGCGACTCCAAGAGACCCAGTACTTC. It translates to CASSRRLQETQYF.